This paragraph reports one T cell receptor (beta chain). This specimen comes from a study of T cells in Graves' hyperthyroidism and ophthalmopathy. The CDR3 covers 11 residues. Trimming shortened V by 6 bases and J by 7 bases, and 7 bases separated the two germline ends. From germline, CDR1 is LNHDA and CDR2 SQIVND (reference sequence). The investigators amplified TCR beta CDR3 regions from RNA transcripts. An initial round of RT-PCR targeting the TCR CDR3 relied on the HTBI primer set. In TCRdb, the multiplex PCR reads were re-called with MiXCR into one record per CDR3 protein. In the table there are hundreds of thousands of distinct CDR3 sequences, 20% to 25% of which are singletons.

What was sequenced was blood. The chain has TRBV19 and TRBJ2-1; D might be TRBD2 (5 bases). The TCR sequence derives from a man in his thirties or forties with Graves' ophthalmopathy. In nucleotides, the CDR3 is TGTGCCAGTAGGAGAGGGAATGAGCAGTTCTTC. Translated, it gives CASRRGNEQFF.